The source of this TCR beta chain is a study of blood T cell repertoires in COVID-19. Study overall: T cells, B-cell-depleted T cells, or PBMCs supplied cDNA or gDNA.

Authors' data handling: Nucleated cell counts were estimated from reference gene primer amplification. TCRdb keeps only in-frame clones here, not all; method: immunoSEQ multiplex PCR. The V and J calls and clone size were taken over from that table, and D and trimming were inferred from the DNA. The table has 250,000 to 300,000 clones, approximately 84% seen once. Participants came from roughly 23 US areas, aged roughly 18 to 89 years. Cohort placement rested on clinical history that participants reported themselves. This clone has a handful of counts. V dropped 0 bases and J dropped 8 bases, with 11 bases sitting between them. Germline assignment: CDR1 SGDLS and CDR2 YYNGEE. The CDR3 is 13 residues long.

The gene calls are TRBV9 and TRBJ1-2; TRBD1 is a possible D gene (6 bases). Sample: PBMCs or T cells enriched from blood (not recorded which). The receptor was isolated from a woman in her fifties or sixties who had been exposed to COVID-19. The CDR3 loop is CASSVEDRWGYTF. The CDR3 DNA sequence: TGTGCCAGCAGCGTAGAGGACAGATGGGGCTACACCTTC.